The 14 T cell receptor beta chains presented below share a single source sample, sequenced in a study of identical twins. A single record per CDR3 protein comes from TCRdb applying MiXCR to the 5' RACE reads. The profile shows around 220,000 distinct CDR3 sequences, roughly an eighth of them singletons. Sequences were obtained from memory (CD45RO+) T cells sorted from blood. The receptors were gathered from a woman between 18 and 30 years old in good health.

The rearrangement joins TRBV18 to TRBJ2-7; D is unclear. V was shortened by 2 bases and J by 3 bases, with 5 bases between the two germline ends. The germline gives CDR1 KGHSH, CDR2 LQKENI. The CDR3 consists of 12 residues. CDR3 in amino acids: CASSPTIYEQYF. The CDR3 DNA reads as TGTGCCAGCTCACCAACCATCTACGAGCAGTACTTC.

This clonotype was seen more than once but under ten times. V usage is TRBV6-5 and J usage is TRBJ2-7; 10 bases agree with TRBD2. The CDR3 is 14 amino acids. Germline V gives CDR1 MNHEY, CDR2 SVGAGI. V lost 6 bases to trimming and J lost 1 base; unmatched junction nucleotides: 3. CDR3 sequence reads: CASRYSGGSYEQYF. The CDR3 region has the DNA TGTGCCAGCAGATATAGCGGGGGGTCCTACGAGCAGTACTTC.

The J gene is TRBJ2-7, the V gene TRBV5-1, with D possibly being TRBD1 (6 bases). Trimming cost V 1 base and J 2 bases, with 10 bases left between them. From germline, CDR1 is SGHRS and CDR2 YFSETQ. The CDR3 consists of 14 residues. The CDR3 loop reads CASSLTTGTYEQYF. Here the CDR3 DNA reads TGCGCCAGCAGCTTGACGACAGGTACCTACGAGCAGTACTTC.

The V gene is TRBV6-1, the J gene TRBJ1-2; TRBD1 might be the D (6 bases). This CDR3 has 13 amino acids. Germline loops: CDR1 MNHNS, CDR2 SASEGT. The V gene lost 7 bases and the J gene lost 0 bases, with 9 bases spanning the gap. CDR3 residues: CASTQGPNYGYTF. The CDR3 region has the DNA TGTGCCAGCACGCAGGGGCCTAACTATGGCTACACCTTC.

This clonotype appeared a few times. The V gene is TRBV28, the J gene TRBJ2-3; TRBD2 aligns across 8 bases. Per germline, CDR1 MDHEN and CDR2 SYDVKM. J was trimmed by 6 bases and V by 6 bases; bases with no gene match: 17. This CDR3 region has 17 residues. As DNA, the CDR3 is TGTGCCAGCAGCCCTGGATGGGGGCGGGGGGCCGGGGATACGCAGTATTTT. Amino acid sequence: CASSPGWGRGAGDTQYF.

The J gene is TRBJ2-3, the V gene TRBV3-1; TRBD1 or TRBD2 may be the D gene (5 bases each). The germline V and J ends were trimmed by 1 base and 3 bases, with 11 bases remaining between them. CDR1 is LGHDT and CDR2 is YNNKEL in the germline V gene (reference sequence). CDR3 length: 15 residues. The CDR3 here is CASSQAGTETDTQYF. The CDR3 coding sequence is TGTGCCAGCAGCCAAGCGGGGACGGAGACAGATACGCAGTATTTT.

This clonotype was counted between two and nine times. V usage is TRBV20-1 and J usage is TRBJ2-7; D is possibly TRBD1 (6 bases). Deletions cut 5 bases from V and 3 bases from J, with 11 bases between. The CDR3 has 12 amino acids. CDR1 DFQATT and CDR2 SNEGSKA come from the germline V gene (reference sequence). The CDR3 bases are TGCAGTGCTCGCCCCAGGGGCTACGAGCAGTACTTC. Translation gives CSARPRGYEQYF.

This clonotype has only a few counts. The rearrangement links TRBV20-1 to TRBJ2-7, with D perhaps TRBD2 (6 bases). The germline V and J ends were trimmed by 0 bases and 1 base, with 16 bases remaining between them. CDR1 and CDR2 (germline): DFQATT, SNEGSKA (reference sequence). CDR3 length: 16 residues. The CDR3 DNA sequence: TGCAGTGCTAGAGATGTTACCAGCGGGCGGTCCTACGAGCAGTACTTC. Translating gives CSARDVTSGRSYEQYF.

This clonotype was seen repeatedly, ten times or more. V gene TRBV20-1 combines with J gene TRBJ1-2; D is unclear. The CDR3 has 11 amino acids. Germline V gene sequence: CDR1 DFQATT, CDR2 SNEGSKA (reference sequence). V lost 4 bases to trimming and J lost 8 bases, with 11 bases between them. CDR3 nucleotides: TGCAGTGCTATTAACCCCGGCGGCTACACCTTC. As protein: CSAINPGGYTF.

This rearrangement joins TRBV5-5 to TRBJ2-2; tentatively, D is TRBD2 (5 bases). This CDR3 comprises 14 residues. Deletions cut 1 base from V and 5 bases from J, with 9 bases between. Germline loops: CDR1 SGHKS, CDR2 YYEKEE (reference sequence). The CDR3 here is CASSLKGGTGELFF. The CDR3 DNA reads as TGTGCCAGCAGCTTGAAAGGAGGTACCGGGGAGCTGTTTTTT.

The chain joins TRBV7-9 to TRBJ2-7; 8 bases fit TRBD1. Germline V CDR1 and CDR2: SEHNR, FQNEAQ (reference sequence). J was trimmed by 1 base and V by 5 bases; bases with no gene match: 7. The CDR3 runs to 15 residues. The CDR3 coding sequence is TGTGCCAGCAGCCCCCGGGACAGGCTATCCTACGAGCAGTACTTC. Encoded protein: CASSPRDRLSYEQYF.

This clonotype was detected many times. The V gene is TRBV20-1, the J gene TRBJ2-1; 8 bases agree with TRBD1. CDR1 is DFQATT, CDR2 SNEGSKA, per germline (reference sequence). The V segment lost 5 bases and the J segment 8 bases; nucleotides outside the gene matches: 8. This CDR3 has 13 residues. Here the CDR3 reads CSAPDRDGYEQFF. CDR3 DNA sequence: TGCAGTGCTCCGGACAGGGATGGGTATGAGCAGTTCTTC.

This clonotype was picked up one time. The chain is built from TRBV11-2 and TRBJ2-1; 14 bases agree with TRBD2. The CDR3 has 17 amino acids. V lost 4 bases, J lost 6 bases, and 8 bases stayed unmatched. CDR1 and CDR2 from the germline V gene are SGHAT and FQNNGV. CDR3 sequence reads: CASSWTSGGPLGNEQFF. In DNA form, the CDR3 reads TGTGCCAGCAGCTGGACTAGCGGGGGGCCCCTCGGCAATGAGCAGTTCTTC.

The sample holds one count of this clonotype. Germline and junction disagree at one end, which may indicate a read error. The chain carries TRBV7-2 and TRBJ2-6; TRBD2 aligns across 11 bases. Germline V gene sequence: CDR1 SGHTA, CDR2 FQGNSA. The CDR3 length is 17 residues. CDR3 protein: CASSLAGGLSGANVLTF. The CDR3 region has the DNA TGTGCCAGCAGCCTAGCGGGAGGCCTCTCTGGGGCCAACGTCCTGACTTTC. Combining the CDR3 with reference TRBV7-2 and TRBJ2-6 gives the whole variable domain GAGVSQSPSNKVTEKGKDVELRCDPISGHTALYWYRQSLGQGLEFLIYFQGNSAPDKSGLPSDRFSAERTGGSVSTLTIQRTQQEDSAVYLCASSLAGGLSGANVLTFGAGSRLTVL.